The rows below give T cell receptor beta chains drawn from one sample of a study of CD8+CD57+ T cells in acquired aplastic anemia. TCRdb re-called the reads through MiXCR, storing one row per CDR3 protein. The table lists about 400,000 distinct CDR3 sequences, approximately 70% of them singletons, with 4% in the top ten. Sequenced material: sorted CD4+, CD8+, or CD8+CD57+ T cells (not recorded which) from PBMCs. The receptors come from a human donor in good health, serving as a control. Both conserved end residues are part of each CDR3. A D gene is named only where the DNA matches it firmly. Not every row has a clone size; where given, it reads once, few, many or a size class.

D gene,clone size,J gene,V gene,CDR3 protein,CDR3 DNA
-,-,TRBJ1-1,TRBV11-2,CASTQSRGTFVMNTEAFF,TGCGCCAGCACCCAGTCCAGGGGCACGTTTGTCATGAACACTGAAGCTTTCTTT
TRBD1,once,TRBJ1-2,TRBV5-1,CASTQDRGHGYTF,TGCGCCAGCACCCAGGACAGGGGGCATGGCTACACCTTC
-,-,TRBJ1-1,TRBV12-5,CASGLAGGVTEAFF,TGTGCTAGTGGTTTAGCGGGGGGAGTCACTGAAGCTTTCTTT
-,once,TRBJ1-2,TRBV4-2,CASRGDTDGDYGYTF,TGTGCCAGCCGGGGGGACACAGATGGTGACTATGGCTACACCTTC
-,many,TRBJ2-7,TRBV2,CASKRTETYEQYF,TGTGCCAGCAAACGGACGGAAACCTACGAGCAGTACTTC
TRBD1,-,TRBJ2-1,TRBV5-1,CASSFDRVSRVNEQFF,TGCGCCAGCAGCTTCGACAGGGTGAGTAGGGTCAATGAGCAGTTCTTC
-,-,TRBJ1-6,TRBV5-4,CASSQRTADGSPLHF,TGTGCCAGCAGCCAGAGGACAGCCGACGGCTCACCCCTCCACTTT
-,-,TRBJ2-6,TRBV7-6,CASSLVQSTAAAFVLTF,TGTGCCAGCAGCTTAGTGCAGTCCACCGCAGCGGCCTTTGTCCTGACTTTC
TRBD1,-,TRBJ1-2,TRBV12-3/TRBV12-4,CASSRQGAFYYGYTF,TGTGCCAGCAGCAGACAGGGGGCCTTTTACTATGGCTACACCTTC
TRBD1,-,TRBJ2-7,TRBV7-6,CASSSEVVRGHVQYF,TGTGCCAGCAGCTCCGAAGTGGTCAGGGGGCACGTGCAGTACTTC
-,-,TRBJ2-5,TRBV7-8,CASSLAPMAPTQYF,TGTGCCAGCAGCTTAGCCCCAATGGCCCCAACGCAGTACTTC
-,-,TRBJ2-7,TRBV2,CASSSHGELNSELYF,TGTGCCAGCAGCTCCCACGGGGAACTGAATTCAGAGCTGTACTTC
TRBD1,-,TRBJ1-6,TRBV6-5,CASRGGQNNSPLHF,TGTGCCAGCAGGGGGGGACAGAATAATTCACCCCTCCACTTT
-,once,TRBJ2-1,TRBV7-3,CASSSPETYSYTLQFF,TGTGCCAGCAGCTCACCGGAGACTTACTCCTACACTTTGCAGTTCTTC
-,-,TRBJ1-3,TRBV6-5,CARTLGHGNTIYF,TGTGCCCGGACTCTCGGGCATGGAAACACCATATATTTT
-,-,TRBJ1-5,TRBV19,CASSIAEGQPQHF,TGTGCCAGTAGTATCGCGGAAGGTCAGCCCCAGCATTTT
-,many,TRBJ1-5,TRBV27,CASSSSHQPQHF,TGTGCCAGCAGTTCGTCCCATCAGCCCCAGCATTTT
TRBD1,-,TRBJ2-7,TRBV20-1,CSARTRTGITYEQYF,TGCAGTGCTAGAACTAGGACAGGGATTACCTACGAGCAGTACTTC
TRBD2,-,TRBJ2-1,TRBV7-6,CASSLQIAGGPGNEQFF,TGTGCCAGCAGCCTGCAAATAGCGGGGGGGCCAGGCAATGAGCAGTTCTTC
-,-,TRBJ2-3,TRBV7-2,CASSVQETQYLGATQYF,TGTGCCAGCAGCGTCCAAGAGACCCAGTACCTCGGAGCAACGCAGTATTTT
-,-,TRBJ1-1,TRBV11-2,CASSVQGMNTEAFF,TGTGCCAGCAGCGTCCAGGGGATGAACACTGAAGCTTTCTTT
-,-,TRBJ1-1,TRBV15,CATSGRVNTEAFF,TGTGCCACCAGTGGACGGGTGAACACTGAAGCTTTCTTT
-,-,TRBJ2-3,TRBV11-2,CASSLRANKYF,TGTGCCAGCAGCTTACGAGCAAACAAGTATTTT
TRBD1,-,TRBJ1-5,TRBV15,CATSRASTGGNQPQHF,TGTGCCACCAGTAGAGCCTCAACAGGGGGCAATCAGCCCCAGCATTTT
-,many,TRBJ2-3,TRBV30,CAWSVRISGPTDTQYF,TGTGCCTGGAGTGTACGGATTAGCGGACCTACAGATACGCAGTATTTT
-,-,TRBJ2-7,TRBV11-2,CASSTSWVASSYEQYF,TGTGCCAGTAGTACCTCGTGGGTGGCGAGCTCCTATGAGCAGTACTTC
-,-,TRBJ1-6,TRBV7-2,CASSSAGGKGSLLHF,TGTGCCAGCAGCTCTGCGGGGGGGAAGGGTTCACTCCTCCACTTT
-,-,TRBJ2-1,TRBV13,CASSPATAPGLFF,TGTGCCAGCAGCCCAGCAACAGCCCCCGGGCTGTTCTTC
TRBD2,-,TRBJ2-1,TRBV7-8,CASSLTSGGDNEQFF,TGTGCCAGCAGCTTAACTAGCGGGGGGGACAATGAGCAGTTCTTC
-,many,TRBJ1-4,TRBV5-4,CASSPGRKVGTNEKLFF,TGTGCCAGCAGCCCAGGACGGAAGGTAGGGACTAATGAAAAACTGTTTTTT
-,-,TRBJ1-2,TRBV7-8,CASSFQGDYGYTF,TGTGCCAGCAGTTTCCAGGGTGATTATGGGTACACCTTC
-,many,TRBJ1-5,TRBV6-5,CASRERGQPQHF,TGTGCCAGCAGAGAAAGGGGTCAGCCCCAGCATTTT
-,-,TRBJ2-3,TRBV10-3,CAISESIGARDTQYF,TGTGCCATCAGTGAGTCGATCGGGGCGAGAGATACGCAGTATTTT
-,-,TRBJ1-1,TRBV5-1,CASSSGPGPTEAFF,TGCGCCAGCAGCTCGGGCCCGGGACCCACTGAAGCTTTCTTT
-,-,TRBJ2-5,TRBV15,CATSRDWWGGVETQYF,TGTGCCACCAGCAGAGATTGGTGGGGGGGCGTAGAGACCCAGTACTTC
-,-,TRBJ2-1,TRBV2,CASSGGRVGLKAQFF,TGTGCCAGCAGTGGGGGCAGGGTGGGCCTAAAGGCGCAGTTCTTC
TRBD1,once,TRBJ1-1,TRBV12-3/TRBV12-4,CASSLGQGWGEAFF,TGTGCCAGCAGTTTGGGACAGGGGTGGGGTGAAGCTTTCTTT
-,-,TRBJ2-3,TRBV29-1,CSSASVAGSTDTQYF,TGCAGCAGTGCTAGTGTGGCAGGGAGCACAGATACGCAGTATTTT
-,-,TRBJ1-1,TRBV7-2,CASSDVEAFF,TGTGCCAGCAGCGATGTGGAAGCTTTCTTT